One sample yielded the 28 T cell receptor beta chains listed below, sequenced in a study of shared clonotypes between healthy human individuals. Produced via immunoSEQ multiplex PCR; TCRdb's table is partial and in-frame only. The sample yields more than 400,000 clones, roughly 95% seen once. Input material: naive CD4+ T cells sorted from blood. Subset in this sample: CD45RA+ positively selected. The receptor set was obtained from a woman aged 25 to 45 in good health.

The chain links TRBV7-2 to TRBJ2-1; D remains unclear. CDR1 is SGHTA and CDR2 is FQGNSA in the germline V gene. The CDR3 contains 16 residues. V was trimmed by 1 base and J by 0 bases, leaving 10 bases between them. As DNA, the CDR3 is TGTGCCAGCAGCTTAGACGCTCGCAGCTCCTACAATGAGCAGTTCTTC. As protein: CASSLDARSSYNEQFF. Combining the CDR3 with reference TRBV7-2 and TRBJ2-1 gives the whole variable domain GAGVSQSPSNKVTEKGKDVELRCDPISGHTALYWYRQSLGQGLEFLIYFQGNSAPDKSGLPSDRFSAERTGGSVSTLTIQRTQQEDSAVYLCASSLDARSSYNEQFFGPGTRLTVL.

CDR3 residues: CASSRGLDRYNEQFF. As DNA, the CDR3 is TGTGCCAGCAGCCGGGGACTAGATCGGTACAATGAGCAGTTCTTC. The chain has TRBV5-4 and TRBJ2-1; 8 positions match TRBD2. The CDR3 totals 15 residues. Germline CDR1 is SGHNT and CDR2 is YYREEE (reference sequence). V was clipped by 4 bases and J by 4 bases; unmatched bases: 7.

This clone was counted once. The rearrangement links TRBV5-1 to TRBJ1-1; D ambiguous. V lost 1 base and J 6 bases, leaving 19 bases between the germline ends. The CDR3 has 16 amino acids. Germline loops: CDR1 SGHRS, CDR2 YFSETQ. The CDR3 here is CASSLHSLKDLPEAFF. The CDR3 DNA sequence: TGCGCCAGCAGCTTGCACAGCTTGAAGGACTTGCCTGAAGCTTTCTTT.

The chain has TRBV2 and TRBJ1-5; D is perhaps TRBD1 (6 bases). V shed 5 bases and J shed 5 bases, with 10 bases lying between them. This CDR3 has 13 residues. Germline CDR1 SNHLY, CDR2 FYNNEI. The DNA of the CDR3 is TGTGCCAGCAGTAGGACAGACCATCAGCCCCAGCATTTT. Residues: CASSRTDHQPQHF.

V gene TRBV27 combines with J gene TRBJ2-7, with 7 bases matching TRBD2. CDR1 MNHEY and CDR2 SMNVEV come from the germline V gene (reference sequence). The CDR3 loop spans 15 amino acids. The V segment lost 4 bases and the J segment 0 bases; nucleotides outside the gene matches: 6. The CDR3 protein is CASSSPQRGSYEQYF. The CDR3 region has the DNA TGTGCCAGCAGTTCCCCGCAGCGGGGCTCCTACGAGCAGTACTTC.

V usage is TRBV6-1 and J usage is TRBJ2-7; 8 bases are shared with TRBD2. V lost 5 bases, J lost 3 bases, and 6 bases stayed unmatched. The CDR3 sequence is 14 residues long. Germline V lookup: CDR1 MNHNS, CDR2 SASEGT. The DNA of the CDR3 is TGTGCCAGCAGTATTAGCGGGACTGGCTACGAGCAGTACTTC. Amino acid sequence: CASSISGTGYEQYF.

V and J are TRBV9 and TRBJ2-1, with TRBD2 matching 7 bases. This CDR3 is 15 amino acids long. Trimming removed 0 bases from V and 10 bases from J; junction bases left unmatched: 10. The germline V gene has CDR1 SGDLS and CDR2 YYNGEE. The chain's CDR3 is CASSVGLAGGREQFF. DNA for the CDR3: TGTGCCAGCAGCGTAGGACTAGCCGGAGGTAGGGAGCAGTTCTTC.

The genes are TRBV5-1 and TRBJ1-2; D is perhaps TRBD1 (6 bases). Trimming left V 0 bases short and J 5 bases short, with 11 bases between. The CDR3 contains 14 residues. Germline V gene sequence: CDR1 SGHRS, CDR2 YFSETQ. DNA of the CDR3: TGCGCCAGCAGCTTGGCCACGGGGGCGTATGGCTACACCTTC. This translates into CASSLATGAYGYTF.

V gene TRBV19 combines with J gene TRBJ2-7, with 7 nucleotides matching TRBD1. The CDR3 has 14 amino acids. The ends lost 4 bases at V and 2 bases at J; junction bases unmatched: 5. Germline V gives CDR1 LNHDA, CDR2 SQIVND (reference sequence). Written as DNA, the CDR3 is TGTGCCAGTAGTACGGACAGGCCCCCCTACGAGCAGTACTTC. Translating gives CASSTDRPPYEQYF.

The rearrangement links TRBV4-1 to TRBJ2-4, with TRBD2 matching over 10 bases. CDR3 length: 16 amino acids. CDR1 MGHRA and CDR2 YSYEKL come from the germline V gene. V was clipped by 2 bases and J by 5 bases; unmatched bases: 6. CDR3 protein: CASSQQAGGRENIQYF. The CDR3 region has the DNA TGCGCCAGCAGCCAACAAGCGGGAGGGCGCGAAAACATTCAGTACTTC.

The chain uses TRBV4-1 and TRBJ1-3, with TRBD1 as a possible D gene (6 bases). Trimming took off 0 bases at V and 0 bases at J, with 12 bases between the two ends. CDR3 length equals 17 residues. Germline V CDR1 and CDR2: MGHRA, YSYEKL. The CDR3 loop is CASSQDVQGHSGNTIYF. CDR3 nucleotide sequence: TGCGCCAGCAGCCAAGATGTCCAGGGGCACTCTGGAAACACCATATATTTT.

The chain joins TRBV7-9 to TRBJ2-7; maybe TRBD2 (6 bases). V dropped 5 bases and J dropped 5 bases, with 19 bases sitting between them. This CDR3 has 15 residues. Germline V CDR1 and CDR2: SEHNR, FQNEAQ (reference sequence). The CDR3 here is CASSPGRLETHEQYF. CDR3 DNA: TGTGCCAGCAGCCCCGGGAGATTGGAGACCCACGAGCAGTACTTC.

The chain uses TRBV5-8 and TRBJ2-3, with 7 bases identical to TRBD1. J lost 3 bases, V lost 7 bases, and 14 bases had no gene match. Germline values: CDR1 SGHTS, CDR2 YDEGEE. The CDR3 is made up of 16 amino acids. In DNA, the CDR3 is TGTGCCAGCGGAACTTACAGGGGAATGAGAACAGATACGCAGTATTTT. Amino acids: CASGTYRGMRTDTQYF.

CDR3 coding DNA: TGTGCCAGCAGTTTATTGGGCGGGAGTAGTTCGTACGGGGAGCTGTTTTTT. This codes for CASSLLGGSSSYGELFF. The V call is TRBV28, the J call TRBJ2-2, with TRBD2 matching over 7 bases. The CDR3 is made up of 17 amino acids. From germline, CDR1 is MDHEN and CDR2 SYDVKM. Trimming cost V 1 base and J 7 bases; bases outside gene matches: 12.

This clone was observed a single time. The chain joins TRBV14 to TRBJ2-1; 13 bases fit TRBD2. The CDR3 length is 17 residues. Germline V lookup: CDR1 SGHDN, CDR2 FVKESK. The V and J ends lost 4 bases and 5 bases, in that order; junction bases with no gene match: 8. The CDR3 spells CASSPGTSGNFHNEQFF. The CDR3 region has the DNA TGTGCCAGCAGCCCTGGGACTAGCGGGAATTTCCACAATGAGCAGTTCTTC. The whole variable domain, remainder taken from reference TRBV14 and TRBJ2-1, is EAGVTQFPSHSVIEKGQTVTLRCDPISGHDNLYWYRRVMGKEIKFLLHFVKESKQDESGMPNNRFLAERTGGTYSTLKVQPAELEDSGVYFCASSPGTSGNFHNEQFFGPGTRLTVL.

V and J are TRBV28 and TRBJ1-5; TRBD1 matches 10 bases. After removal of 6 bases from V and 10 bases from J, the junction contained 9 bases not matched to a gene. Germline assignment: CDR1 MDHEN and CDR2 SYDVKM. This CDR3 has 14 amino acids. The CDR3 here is CASRRGDRGLPQHF. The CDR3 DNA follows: TGTGCCAGCAGGCGTGGGGACAGGGGTCTCCCCCAGCATTTT.

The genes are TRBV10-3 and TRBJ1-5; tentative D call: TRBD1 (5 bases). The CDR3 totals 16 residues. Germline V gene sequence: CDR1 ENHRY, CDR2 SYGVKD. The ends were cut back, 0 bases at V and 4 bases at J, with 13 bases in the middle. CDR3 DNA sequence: TGTGCCATCAGTGAGTCGAAAGGGGCTGAGAATCAGCCCCAGCATTTT. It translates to CAISESKGAENQPQHF.

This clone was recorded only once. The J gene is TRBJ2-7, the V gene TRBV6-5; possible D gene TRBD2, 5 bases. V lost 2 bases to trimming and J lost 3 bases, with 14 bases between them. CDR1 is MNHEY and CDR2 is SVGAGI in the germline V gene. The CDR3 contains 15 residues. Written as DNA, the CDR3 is TGTGCCAGCAGTTACAGCGTCCGAGGGATCTACGAGCAGTACTTC. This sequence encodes CASSYSVRGIYEQYF.

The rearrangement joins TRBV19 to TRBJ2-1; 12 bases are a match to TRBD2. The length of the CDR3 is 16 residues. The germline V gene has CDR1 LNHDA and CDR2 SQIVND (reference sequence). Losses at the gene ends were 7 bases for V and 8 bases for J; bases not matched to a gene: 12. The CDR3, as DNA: TGTGCCAGTATCCATCCTAGCGGGAGGGGGCCCGATGAGCAGTTCTTC. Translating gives CASIHPSGRGPDEQFF.

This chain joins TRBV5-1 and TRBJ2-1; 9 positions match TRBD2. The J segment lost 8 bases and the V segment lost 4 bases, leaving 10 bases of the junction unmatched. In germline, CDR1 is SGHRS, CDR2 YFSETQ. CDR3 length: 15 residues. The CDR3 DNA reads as TGCGCCAGCAGCCGTATAGCGGGAGCTAGGGATGAGCAGTTCTTC. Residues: CASSRIAGARDEQFF.

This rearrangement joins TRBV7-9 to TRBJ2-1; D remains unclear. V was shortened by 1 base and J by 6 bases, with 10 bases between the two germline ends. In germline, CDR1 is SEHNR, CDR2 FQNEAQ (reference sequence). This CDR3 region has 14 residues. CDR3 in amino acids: CASSLEPHINEQFF. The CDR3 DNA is TGTGCCAGCAGCTTAGAACCGCATATCAATGAGCAGTTCTTC.

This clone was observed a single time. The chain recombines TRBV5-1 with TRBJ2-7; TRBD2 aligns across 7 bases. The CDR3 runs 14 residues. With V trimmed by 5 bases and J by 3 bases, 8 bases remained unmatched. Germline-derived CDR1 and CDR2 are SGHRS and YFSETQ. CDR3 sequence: CASRKVAGHYEQYF. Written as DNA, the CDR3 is TGCGCCAGCAGGAAAGTAGCGGGCCACTACGAGCAGTACTTC.

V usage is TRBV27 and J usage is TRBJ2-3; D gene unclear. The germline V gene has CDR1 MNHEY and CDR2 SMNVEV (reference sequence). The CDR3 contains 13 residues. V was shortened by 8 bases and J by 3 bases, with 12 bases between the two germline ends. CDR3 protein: CASARAETDTQYF. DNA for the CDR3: TGTGCCAGCGCTAGGGCTGAGACAGATACGCAGTATTTT.

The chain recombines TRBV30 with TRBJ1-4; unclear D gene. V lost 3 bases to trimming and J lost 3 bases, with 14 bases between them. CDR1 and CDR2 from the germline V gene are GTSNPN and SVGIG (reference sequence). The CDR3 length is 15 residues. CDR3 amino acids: CAWRSPDAANEKLFF. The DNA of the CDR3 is TGTGCCTGGAGGTCCCCGGACGCGGCTAATGAAAAACTGTTTTTT.

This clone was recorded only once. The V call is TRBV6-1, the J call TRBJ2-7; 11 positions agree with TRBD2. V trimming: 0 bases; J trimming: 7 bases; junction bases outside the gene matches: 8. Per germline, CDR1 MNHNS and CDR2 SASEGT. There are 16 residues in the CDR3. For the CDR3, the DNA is TGTGCCAGCAGTGAAGCCTTAGCGGGAGGGCCGGGTGAGCAGTACTTC. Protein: CASSEALAGGPGEQYF.

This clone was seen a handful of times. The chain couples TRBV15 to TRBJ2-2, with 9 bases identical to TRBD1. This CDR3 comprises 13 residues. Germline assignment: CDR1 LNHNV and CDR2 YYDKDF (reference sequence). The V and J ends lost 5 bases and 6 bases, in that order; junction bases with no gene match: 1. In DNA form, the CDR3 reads TGTGCCACCAGCGGACAGGGGTCCGGGGAGCTGTTTTTT. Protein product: CATSGQGSGELFF.

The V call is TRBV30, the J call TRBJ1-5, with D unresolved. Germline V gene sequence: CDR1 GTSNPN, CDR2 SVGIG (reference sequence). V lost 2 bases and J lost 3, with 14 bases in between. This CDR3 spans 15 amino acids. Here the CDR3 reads CAWSTLGYPNQPQHF. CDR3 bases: TGTGCCTGGAGTACCCTGGGCTACCCCAATCAGCCCCAGCATTTT.

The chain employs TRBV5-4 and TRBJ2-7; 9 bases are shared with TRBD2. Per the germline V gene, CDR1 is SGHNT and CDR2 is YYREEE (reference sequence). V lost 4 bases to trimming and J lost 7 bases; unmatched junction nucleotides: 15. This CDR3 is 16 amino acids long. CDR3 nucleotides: TGTGCCAGCAGCCAAACTCCGGGACTAGCCTCGGGTGAGCAGTACTTC. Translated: CASSQTPGLASGEQYF. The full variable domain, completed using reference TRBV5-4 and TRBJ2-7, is ETGVTQSPTHLIKTRGQQVTLRCSSQSGHNTVSWYQQALGQGPQFIFQYYREEENGRGNFPPRFSGLQFPNYSSELNVNALELDDSALYLCASSQTPGLASGEQYFGPGTRLTVT.